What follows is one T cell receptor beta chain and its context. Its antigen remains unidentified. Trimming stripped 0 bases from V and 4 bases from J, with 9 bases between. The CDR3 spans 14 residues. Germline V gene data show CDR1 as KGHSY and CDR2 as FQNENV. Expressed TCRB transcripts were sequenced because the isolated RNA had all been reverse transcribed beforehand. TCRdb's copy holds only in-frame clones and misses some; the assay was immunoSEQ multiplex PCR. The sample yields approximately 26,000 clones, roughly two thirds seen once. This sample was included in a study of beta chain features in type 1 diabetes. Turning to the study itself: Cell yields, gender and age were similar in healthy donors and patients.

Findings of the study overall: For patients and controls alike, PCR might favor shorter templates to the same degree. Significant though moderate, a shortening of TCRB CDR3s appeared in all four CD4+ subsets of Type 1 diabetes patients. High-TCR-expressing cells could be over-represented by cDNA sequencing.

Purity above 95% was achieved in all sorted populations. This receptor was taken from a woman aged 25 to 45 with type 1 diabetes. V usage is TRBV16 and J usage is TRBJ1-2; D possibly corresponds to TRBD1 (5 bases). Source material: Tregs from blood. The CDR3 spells CASSQSGQAYGYTF. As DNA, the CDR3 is TGTGCCAGCAGCCAATCAGGACAAGCCTATGGCTACACCTTC.